A single sample is the source of the 8 T cell receptor beta chains below, sequenced in a study of Graves' ophthalmopathy and Graves' hyperthyroidism. Amplification targeted the TCR beta CDR3 regions, with RNA transcripts as the source material. HTBI primers served in a first-round RT-PCR, which a second-round multiplex PCR followed. TCRdb ran MiXCR on the multiplex PCR reads and lists one entry per CDR3 protein. The sample lists some 1.1 million distinct CDR3 sequences; about two fifths were seen once. Sample: peripheral blood or thyroid tissue (not recorded which). These receptors were collected from an adult man with Graves' hyperthyroidism.

The V and J genes are TRBV7-6 and TRBJ2-7; 7 nucleotides line up with TRBD1. Germline V gene sequence: CDR1 SGHVS, CDR2 FNYEAQ. The CDR3 spans 14 residues. J was trimmed by 7 bases and V by 7 bases; bases with no gene match: 13. CDR3 sequence reads: CASTPRDSLREQYF. In DNA, the CDR3 is TGTGCCAGCACCCCTCGGGACAGCCTCCGGGAGCAGTACTTC.

The chain carries TRBV25-1 and TRBJ2-5; D is perhaps TRBD1 or TRBD2 (5 bases each). There are 17 residues in the CDR3. Looked up from germline, CDR1 is MGHDK and CDR2 is SYGVNS. With 3 bases removed from V and 1 base from J, the gap between germline ends came to 18 bases. The CDR3 sequence: CASSDGLPAGSQETQYF. The CDR3 DNA sequence: TGTGCCAGCAGTGACGGACTTCCGGCAGGGAGCCAAGAGACCCAGTACTTC.

This clonotype was observed at least ten times. J is TRBJ2-7 and V is TRBV20-1; no definite D call. CDR3 length equals 13 residues. V lost 1 base and J 6 bases, leaving 13 bases between the germline ends. CDR1 and CDR2 (germline): DFQATT, SNEGSKA (reference sequence). CDR3 in DNA: TGCAGTGCTAGAGTGGCTGATGCAGGCGAGCAGTACTTC. Translating it yields CSARVADAGEQYF.

The sample holds a few counts of this clonotype. The rearrangement links TRBV7-2 to TRBJ2-5; 7 bases line up with TRBD1. The CDR3 consists of 14 residues. The junction had 9 bases not matched to a gene; V was cut back by 6 bases and J by 5 bases. Germline assignment: CDR1 SGHTA and CDR2 FQGNSA. The CDR3 sequence: CASRPQGGKETQYF. CDR3 in DNA: TGTGCCAGCAGACCCCAAGGGGGCAAGGAGACCCAGTACTTC.

Turning to this clonotype: At one end, the junction sequence differs from germline, possibly due to a read error. The V call is TRBV15, the J call TRBJ2-6; 9 nucleotides line up with TRBD1. CDR1 and CDR2 from the germline V gene are LNHNV and YYDKDF (reference sequence). CDR3 length: 14 amino acids. For the CDR3, the DNA is TGTGCCACCAGCAGTGTAGGACAGGGGAGGACTGAAGCTTTC. It translates to CATSSVGQGRTEAF.

The rearrangement joins TRBV7-6 to TRBJ1-2, with 8 bases fitting TRBD1. With 3 bases clipped from V and 6 bases from J, the junction kept 9 bases outside the gene matches. Germline V lookup: CDR1 SGHVS, CDR2 FNYEAQ. This CDR3 spans 15 amino acids. The CDR3, as DNA: TGTGCCAGCAGCTTGTCTCCGGGACAGGTTCATGGCTACACCTTC. Amino acid sequence: CASSLSPGQVHGYTF.

This chain joins TRBV29-1 and TRBJ2-5; 10 bases align to TRBD2. Germline CDR1 reads SQVTM; CDR2 reads ANQGSEA. The CDR3 is made up of 15 amino acids. CDR3 loop: CRGSRTSGQQETQYF. The CDR3 DNA sequence: TGCAGGGGTTCCCGGACTAGCGGACAGCAAGAGACCCAGTACTTC.

The chain combines TRBV7-9 with TRBJ2-3, with D perhaps given as TRBD1 or TRBD2 (5 bases each). Trimming stripped 0 bases from V and 2 bases from J, with 12 bases between. CDR3 size: 16 residues. Per the germline V gene, CDR1 is SEHNR and CDR2 is FQNEAQ (reference sequence). DNA for the CDR3: TGTGCCAGCAGCTTAGCGCCTGGGGGTGACACAGATACGCAGTATTTT. Translating gives CASSLAPGGDTDTQYF.